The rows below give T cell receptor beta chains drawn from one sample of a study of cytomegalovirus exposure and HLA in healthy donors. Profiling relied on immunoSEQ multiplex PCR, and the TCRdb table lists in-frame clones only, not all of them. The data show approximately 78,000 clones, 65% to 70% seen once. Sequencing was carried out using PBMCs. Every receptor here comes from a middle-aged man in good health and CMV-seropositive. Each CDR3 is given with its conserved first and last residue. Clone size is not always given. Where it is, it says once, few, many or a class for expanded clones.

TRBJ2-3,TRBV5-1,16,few,CASSQGLAGVLDTQYF
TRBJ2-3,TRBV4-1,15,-,CASSQGGLESDTQYF
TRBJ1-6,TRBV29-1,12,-,CSVGGGNSPLHF
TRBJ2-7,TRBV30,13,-,CAGGVAGVGEQYF
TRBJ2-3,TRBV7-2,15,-,CASSSSYLHTDTQYF
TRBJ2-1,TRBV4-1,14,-,CASSHPTSKVEQFF
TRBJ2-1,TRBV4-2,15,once,CASSQDLAVGDEQFF
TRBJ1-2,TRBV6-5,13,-,CASSYDSNYGYTF
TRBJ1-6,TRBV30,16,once,CAWRLTGTGVNSPLHF
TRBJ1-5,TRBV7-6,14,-,CASSSGQGHQPQHF
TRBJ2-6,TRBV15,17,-,CATSSRPLGSGANVLTF
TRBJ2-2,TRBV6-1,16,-,CASSEELAINTGELFF
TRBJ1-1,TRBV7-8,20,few,CASSLRDRVLVGGDNTEAFF
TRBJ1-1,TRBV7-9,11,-,CASTYGSEAFF
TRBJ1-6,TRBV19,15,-,CASSIRVADNSPLHF
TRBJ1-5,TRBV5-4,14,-,CASSLWGEYGPQHF
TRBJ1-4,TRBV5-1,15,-,CASSWGTGGGEKLFF
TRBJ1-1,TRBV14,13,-,CASSLLRSTEAFF
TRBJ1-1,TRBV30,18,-,CAWSRRKPPGGLNTEAFF
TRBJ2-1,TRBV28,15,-,CASSLRTGYLNEQFF
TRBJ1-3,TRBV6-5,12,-,CASSSGGNTIYF
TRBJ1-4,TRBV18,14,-,CASSPDRNNEKLFF